A single sample is the source of the 17 T cell receptor beta chains below, sequenced in a study of shared clonotypes between healthy human individuals. Profiling relied on immunoSEQ multiplex PCR, and the TCRdb table lists in-frame clones only, not all of them. This table holds some 2 million clones, over 85% found once. The specimen was naive CD4+ T cells sorted from blood. Specified subset: CD45RA+ positively selected. The receptors derive from a man aged 18 to 29 in good health.

The chain's CDR3 is CASSPRQGGYEQYF. Here the CDR3 DNA reads TGCGCCAGCAGCCCTCGACAGGGCGGCTACGAGCAGTACTTC. V and J are TRBV4-1 and TRBJ2-7; 7 nucleotides align to TRBD1. With V trimmed by 4 bases and J by 3 bases, 6 bases remained unmatched. Germline V gene data show CDR1 as MGHRA and CDR2 as YSYEKL. The CDR3 extends over 14 amino acids.

J is TRBJ2-7 and V is TRBV5-1, with TRBD1 as a possible D gene (6 bases). The CDR3 contains 13 residues. Germline values: CDR1 SGHRS, CDR2 YFSETQ. V gave up 4 bases and J gave up 3 bases, with 11 bases separating them. The CDR3 nucleotides read TGCGCCAGCAGCCCCCAGGACAGCTACGAGCAGTACTTC. Encoded protein: CASSPQDSYEQYF.

This clone was counted once. This may be a read error, as it is one base from a much larger clone. The chain has TRBV18 and TRBJ1-2; D remains ambiguous. Trimming left V 3 bases short and J 4 bases short, with 12 bases between. CDR3 length: 14 residues. In germline, CDR1 is KGHSH, CDR2 LQKENI. The CDR3 reads CASSPQDKGYGYTF. The CDR3 nucleotides are TGTGCCAGCTCACCGCAAGACAAGGGCTATGGCTACACCTTC.

The chain uses TRBV5-6 and TRBJ2-6; D is unresolved. CDR1 and CDR2 from the germline V gene are SGHDT and YYEEEE. Trimming stripped 5 bases from V and 1 base from J, with 10 bases between. This CDR3 region has 15 residues. CDR3 in amino acids: CASSYRISGANVLTF. DNA for the CDR3: TGTGCCAGCAGTTATAGGATTTCTGGGGCCAACGTCCTGACTTTC.

The chain joins TRBV18 to TRBJ1-2; weak D call: TRBD1 (5 bases). This CDR3 is 15 amino acids long. Trimming stripped 2 bases from V and 2 bases from J, with 12 bases between. Germline V gene sequence: CDR1 KGHSH, CDR2 LQKENI. Here the CDR3 reads CASSPTDSRNYGYTF. Written as DNA, the CDR3 is TGTGCCAGCTCACCAACAGACAGTAGGAACTATGGCTACACCTTC.

The rearrangement links TRBV28 to TRBJ2-5; weak D call: TRBD2 (5 bases). This CDR3 has 14 residues. V shed 2 bases and J shed 7 bases, with 14 bases lying between them. CDR1 is MDHEN and CDR2 is SYDVKM in the germline V gene. CDR3 sequence reads: CASSLSLIGGTQYF. The CDR3 DNA reads TGTGCCAGCAGTTTAAGCCTAATCGGAGGGACCCAGTACTTC. The complete variable domain, with remaining parts taken from reference TRBV28 and TRBJ2-5, reads DVKVTQSSRYLVKRTGEKVFLECVQDMDHENMFWYRQDPGLGLRLIYFSYDVKMKEKGDIPEGYSVSREKKERFSLILESASTNQTSMYLCASSLSLIGGTQYFGPGTRLLVL.

The gene calls are TRBV25-1 and TRBJ1-2; D unclear. V dropped 3 bases and J dropped 8 bases, with 13 bases sitting between them. CDR3 length: 13 residues. Germline-derived CDR1 and CDR2 are MGHDK and SYGVNS. The CDR3 is CASSDWLASGYTF. The CDR3 nucleotides are TGTGCCAGCAGTGACTGGTTGGCGAGCGGCTACACCTTC.

The rearrangement uses TRBV7-6 and TRBJ2-7; D possibly corresponds to TRBD2 (6 bases). CDR1 is SGHVS, CDR2 FNYEAQ, per germline. V lost 3 bases to trimming and J lost 4 bases, with 16 bases between them. This CDR3 region has 15 residues. CDR3: CASSFLPGDSYEQYF. CDR3 DNA: TGTGCCAGCAGCTTTCTCCCGGGAGACTCTTACGAGCAGTACTTC.

The chain joins TRBV30 to TRBJ1-5; 8 nucleotides align to TRBD1. Germline V lookup: CDR1 GTSNPN, CDR2 SVGIG (reference sequence). This CDR3 has 14 amino acids. After removal of 6 bases from V and 0 bases from J, the junction contained 4 bases not matched to a gene. The CDR3 DNA reads TGTGCCTGCCGGACAGGGTCTAGCAATCAGCCCCAGCATTTT. Translation: CACRTGSSNQPQHF.

The chain uses TRBV12-5 and TRBJ2-7; 11 nucleotides line up with TRBD2. Germline assignment: CDR1 LGHNT and CDR2 FRNRAP. CDR3 length: 14 amino acids. Unmatched junction bases numbered 5, after V lost 8 bases and J lost 2 bases. CDR3 residues: CASTIAGGTYEQYF. In DNA form, the CDR3 reads TGTGCTAGTACTATAGCGGGAGGGACCTACGAGCAGTACTTC.

V and J are TRBV28 and TRBJ1-5; 12 bases are a match to TRBD1. The germline V gene has CDR1 MDHEN and CDR2 SYDVKM. This CDR3 is built from 16 residues. Unmatched junction bases numbered 8, after V lost 10 bases and J lost 1 base. Here the CDR3 DNA reads TGTGCCATTGGGACAGGGGGCGGGAACAGCAATCAGCCCCAGCATTTT. It encodes CAIGTGGGNSNQPQHF.

The chain recombines TRBV2 with TRBJ2-5; 7 bases line up with TRBD1. Germline CDR1 and CDR2: SNHLY and FYNNEI. J gave up 5 bases and V 6 bases, and 3 bases lay outside the gene matches. This CDR3 comprises 12 residues. CDR3 sequence (DNA): TGTGCCAGCAGGGAACAGGGGGAGACCCAGTACTTC. Amino acid sequence: CASREQGETQYF.

The chain joins TRBV18 to TRBJ1-2; tentative D call: TRBD1 (6 bases). This CDR3 contains 13 residues. CDR1 and CDR2 (germline): KGHSH, LQKENI. Between the trimmed V and J ends, which lost 5 bases and 8 bases, there was a span of 15 bases. The CDR3 loop reads CASSSAGDGGYTF. In nucleotides, the CDR3 is TGTGCCAGCTCATCAGCAGGGGATGGGGGCTACACCTTC.

The chain joins TRBV6-1 to TRBJ1-5, with D unclear. This CDR3 spans 15 amino acids. From germline, CDR1 is MNHNS and CDR2 SASEGT. Trimming took 5 bases from V and 1 from J, leaving 12 bases between them. This chain's CDR3 is CASSLQPGSNQPQHF. Here the CDR3 DNA reads TGTGCCAGCAGTCTTCAGCCGGGGAGCAATCAGCCCCAGCATTTT.

CDR3 coding DNA: TGTGCCAGCAGCCCCTGGGACACTCAAGAGACCCAGTACTTC. Translation gives CASSPWDTQETQYF. The chain combines TRBV5-5 with TRBJ2-5; tentative D call: TRBD1 (6 bases). The CDR3 covers 14 residues. The V gene lost 4 bases and the J gene lost 2 bases, with 12 bases spanning the gap. Germline CDR1 is SGHKS and CDR2 is YYEKEE (reference sequence).

This clone has only one observation. The chain has TRBV5-4 and TRBJ1-1; D ambiguous. The CDR3 is 14 residues long. Germline-derived CDR1 and CDR2 are SGHNT and YYREEE (reference sequence). The V end was cut by 4 bases, the J end by 1 base, with 11 bases between. The CDR3 loop is CASSPKRGNTEAFF. The CDR3, as DNA: TGTGCCAGCAGCCCCAAGCGGGGGAACACTGAAGCTTTCTTT.

The rearrangement joins TRBV10-3 to TRBJ1-2, with a weak D call TRBD1 (6 bases). The CDR3 extends over 12 amino acids. Germline CDR1 ENHRY, CDR2 SYGVKD. V lost 4 bases, J lost 8 bases, and 11 bases lay in between. The CDR3 is CAISAGAGGYTF. Here the CDR3 DNA reads TGTGCCATCAGTGCGGGGGCAGGGGGCTACACCTTC.